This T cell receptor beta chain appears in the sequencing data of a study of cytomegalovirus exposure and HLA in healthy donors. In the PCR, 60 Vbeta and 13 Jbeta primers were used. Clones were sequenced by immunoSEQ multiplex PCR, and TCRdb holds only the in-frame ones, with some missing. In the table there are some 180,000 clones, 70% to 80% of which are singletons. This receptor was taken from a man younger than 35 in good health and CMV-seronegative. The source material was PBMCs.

The CDR3 DNA reads TGTGCCAGCAGCCCCAGGGCGAGCTCCTACGAGCAGTACTTC. Translating gives CASSPRASSYEQYF. V usage is TRBV27 and J usage is TRBJ2-7; D may be TRBD1 (5 bases). Trimming took 6 bases from V and 0 from J, leaving 12 bases between them. Per the germline V gene, CDR1 is MNHEY and CDR2 is SMNVEV (reference sequence). The CDR3 is 14 residues long.